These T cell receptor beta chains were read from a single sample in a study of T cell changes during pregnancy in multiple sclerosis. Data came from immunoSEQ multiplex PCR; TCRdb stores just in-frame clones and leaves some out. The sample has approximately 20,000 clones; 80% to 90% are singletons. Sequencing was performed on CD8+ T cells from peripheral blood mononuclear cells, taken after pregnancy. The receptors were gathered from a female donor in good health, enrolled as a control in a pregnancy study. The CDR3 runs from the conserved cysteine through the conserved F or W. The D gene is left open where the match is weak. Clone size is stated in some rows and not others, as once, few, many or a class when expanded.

CDR3 protein: CASSEALSDTQYF; CDR3 DNA: TGTGCCAGCAGTGAGGCCTTGTCAGATACGCAGTATTTT; clone size: .; D gene: .; V gene: TRBV2; J gene: TRBJ2-3
CDR3 protein: CASSSGTGTEQYF; CDR3 DNA: TGTGCCAGCAGCTCCGGGACAGGTACCGAGCAGTACTTC; clone size: once; D gene: TRBD1; V gene: TRBV7-8; J gene: TRBJ2-7
CDR3 protein: CASSLHGQGRDSNQPQHF; CDR3 DNA: TGTGCCAGCAGCTTACATGGACAGGGCCGTGATAGCAATCAGCCCCAGCATTTT; clone size: .; D gene: TRBD1; V gene: TRBV7-9; J gene: TRBJ1-5
CDR3 protein: CASSSRGTGYTEAFF; CDR3 DNA: TGTGCCAGCAGCTCCCGAGGGACAGGGTACACTGAAGCTTTCTTT; clone size: .; D gene: TRBD1; V gene: TRBV13; J gene: TRBJ1-1
CDR3 protein: CASSFDIQETQYF; CDR3 DNA: TGTGCCAGCAGCTTCGACATCCAAGAGACCCAGTACTTC; clone size: .; D gene: .; V gene: TRBV5-6; J gene: TRBJ2-5
CDR3 protein: CSALVAGELFF; CDR3 DNA: TGCAGTGCTTTAGTGGCCGGGGAGCTGTTTTTT; clone size: .; D gene: .; V gene: TRBV20-1; J gene: TRBJ2-2
CDR3 protein: CATRPHVFQSGGGQETQYF; CDR3 DNA: TGTGCCACCAGACCCCACGTATTTCAAAGCGGGGGGGGCCAAGAGACCCAGTACTTC; clone size: .; D gene: TRBD2; V gene: TRBV15; J gene: TRBJ2-5
CDR3 protein: CATHGRAEKLFF; CDR3 DNA: TGTGCCACCCACGGGAGGGCTGAAAAACTGTTTTTT; clone size: .; D gene: .; V gene: TRBV5-4; J gene: TRBJ1-4
CDR3 protein: CASSQDRGPTDTQYF; CDR3 DNA: TGCGCCAGCAGCCAAGATAGGGGTCCCACAGATACGCAGTATTTT; clone size: .; D gene: .; V gene: TRBV4-3; J gene: TRBJ2-3
CDR3 protein: CASSLSGGPGYTF; CDR3 DNA: TGTGCCAGCAGCTTGAGCGGGGGTCCTGGCTACACCTTC; clone size: .; D gene: .; V gene: TRBV5-5; J gene: TRBJ1-2
CDR3 protein: CASGAVYGYTF; CDR3 DNA: TGTGCCAGTGGGGCAGTATATGGCTACACCTTC; clone size: .; D gene: .; V gene: TRBV19; J gene: TRBJ1-2
CDR3 protein: CASSEAGGPNEQFF; CDR3 DNA: TGTGCCAGCAGTGAGGCGGGGGGACCCAATGAGCAGTTCTTC; clone size: .; D gene: TRBD2; V gene: TRBV6-4; J gene: TRBJ2-1
CDR3 protein: CASSIEGHYPNYGYTF; CDR3 DNA: TGTGCCAGTAGTATAGAGGGACACTACCCAAACTATGGCTACACCTTC; clone size: .; D gene: .; V gene: TRBV19; J gene: TRBJ1-2
CDR3 protein: CAWSSMTGGDYNEQFF; CDR3 DNA: TGTGCCTGGAGTTCAATGACAGGGGGCGACTACAATGAGCAGTTCTTC; clone size: .; D gene: TRBD1; V gene: TRBV30; J gene: TRBJ2-1
CDR3 protein: CASSSPSYEQYF; CDR3 DNA: TGTGCCAGCAGTTCCCCCAGCTACGAGCAGTACTTC; clone size: .; D gene: .; V gene: TRBV27; J gene: TRBJ2-7
CDR3 protein: CASTSLDRGNEKLFF; CDR3 DNA: TGTGCCAGCACCTCTTTGGACAGGGGTAATGAAAAACTGTTTTTT; clone size: .; D gene: TRBD1; V gene: TRBV5-4; J gene: TRBJ1-4